Below, 29 T cell receptor beta chains from the same sample are listed, as sequenced in a study of cytomegalovirus exposure and HLA in healthy donors. The study ran its PCR with 60 Vbeta and 13 Jbeta primers. Here immunoSEQ multiplex PCR was the method, and the copy in TCRdb shows in-frame clones only, minus some. The repertoire holds about 150,000 clones, around 74% seen once, with around 6.5% in the top ten. The sequenced material came from PBMCs. All receptors derive from a man between 50 and 59 years old in good health and CMV-seropositive.

The J gene is TRBJ1-1, the V gene TRBV21-1. TRBV21-1 is deemed a pseudogene. The CDR3 runs 11 residues. This CDR3 is CASSSRGKAFF. The CDR3 DNA reads as TGTGCCAGCAGCTCTCGGGGGAAAGCTTTCTTT.

This rearrangement joins TRBV28 to TRBJ1-5; TRBD1 is a possible D gene (5 bases). The CDR3 extends over 12 amino acids. V lost 6 bases and J 6 bases, leaving 9 bases between the germline ends. Germline V CDR1 and CDR2: MDHEN, SYDVKM. CDR3 nucleotide sequence: TGTGCCAGCAGCCCAGGGTTTCAGCCCCAGCATTTT. This codes for CASSPGFQPQHF.

This clone was seen a handful of times. The genes are TRBV27 and TRBJ2-1; unclear D gene. The CDR3 is 13 residues long. Germline CDR1 reads MNHEY; CDR2 reads SMNVEV (reference sequence). Trimming removed 4 bases at V and 4 bases at J, with 8 bases between. CDR3 sequence: CASSYSGYNEQFF. The DNA for the CDR3 is TGTGCCAGCAGTTATTCGGGTTACAATGAGCAGTTCTTC.

In DNA form, the CDR3 reads TGTGCCTGGAAGACAGTCATGAACACTGAAGCTTTCTTT. Protein: CAWKTVMNTEAFF. The chain is built from TRBV30 and TRBJ1-1, with a possible D match to TRBD1 (5 bases). CDR1 and CDR2 (germline): GTSNPN, SVGIG (reference sequence). The CDR3 runs to 13 residues. V was clipped by 4 bases and J by 0 bases, with 9 bases between them.

This chain joins TRBV6-6 and TRBJ1-5; D unclear. Trimming removed 1 base from V and 4 bases from J, with 8 bases in between. The germline V gene has CDR1 MNHNY and CDR2 SVGAGI (reference sequence). This CDR3 has 14 amino acids. The CDR3 DNA reads as TGTGCCAGCAGTTACTTGGCGGGTAATCAGCCCCAGCATTTT. Its translation is CASSYLAGNQPQHF.

This chain links TRBV5-4 with TRBJ1-1, with D possibly being TRBD1 (6 bases). V shed 5 bases and J shed 2 bases, with 10 bases lying between them. Germline CDR1 is SGHNT and CDR2 is YYREEE (reference sequence). This CDR3 spans 13 amino acids. For the CDR3, the DNA is TGTGCCAGCAGTTCCGGGACAAACACTGAAGCTTTCTTT. Protein sequence: CASSSGTNTEAFF. Full variable domain (outside the CDR3, taken from reference TRBV5-4 and TRBJ1-1): ETGVTQSPTHLIKTRGQQVTLRCSSQSGHNTVSWYQQALGQGPQFIFQYYREEENGRGNFPPRFSGLQFPNYSSELNVNALELDDSALYLCASSSGTNTEAFFGQGTRLTVV.

The V gene is TRBV11-2, the J gene TRBJ1-5, with a possible D match to TRBD1 (5 bases). The V end lost 5 bases, the J end lost 2 bases, and 13 bases lay between the germline ends. This CDR3 comprises 15 residues. The germline V gene encodes CDR1 SGHAT and CDR2 FQNNGV. Here the CDR3 DNA reads TGTGCCAGCAGCCCAAGGGGCGCGGGCAATCAGCCCCAGCATTTT. Protein sequence: CASSPRGAGNQPQHF.

The rearrangement links TRBV19 to TRBJ2-6; the D gene is possibly TRBD2 (5 bases). Between the trimmed V and J ends, which lost 7 bases and 3 bases, there was a span of 13 bases. Germline CDR1 and CDR2: LNHDA and SQIVND (reference sequence). This CDR3 comprises 15 residues. The CDR3 region is CASTSPGVGANVLTF. In DNA form, the CDR3 reads TGTGCCAGTACCTCCCCCGGGGTTGGGGCCAACGTCCTGACTTTC. The full variable domain, its missing parts supplied by reference TRBV19 and TRBJ2-6, is DGGITQSPKYLFRKEGQNVTLSCEQNLNHDAMYWYRQDPGQGLRLIYYSQIVNDFQKGDIAEGYSVSREKKESFPLTVTSAQKNPTAFYLCASTSPGVGANVLTFGAGSRLTVL.

This chain links TRBV5-4 with TRBJ2-7; 9 nucleotides agree with TRBD1. Germline V CDR1 and CDR2: SGHNT, YYREEE (reference sequence). The trim removed 4 bases at V and 7 bases at J, leaving 9 bases unmatched. This CDR3 has 14 residues. CDR3 sequence (DNA): TGTGCCAGCAGCCCTGGGACAGGGAAAGATGAGCAGTACTTC. It codes for CASSPGTGKDEQYF. Supplemented by reference TRBV5-4 and TRBJ2-7, the full variable domain reads ETGVTQSPTHLIKTRGQQVTLRCSSQSGHNTVSWYQQALGQGPQFIFQYYREEENGRGNFPPRFSGLQFPNYSSELNVNALELDDSALYLCASSPGTGKDEQYFGPGTRLTVT.

The rearrangement joins TRBV6-6 to TRBJ1-1; D possibly corresponds to TRBD1 (5 bases). Germline CDR1 MNHNY, CDR2 SVGAGI (reference sequence). The CDR3 runs to 13 residues. Trimming removed 0 bases at V and 11 bases at J, with 13 bases between. The CDR3 bases are TGTGCCAGCAGTTACTCGATAGGGGCGCGGGCTTTCTTT. Translating it yields CASSYSIGARAFF.

The chain links TRBV25-1 to TRBJ2-1, with 9 bases that match TRBD1. CDR3 length equals 15 residues. Per germline, CDR1 MGHDK and CDR2 SYGVNS. V trimming: 3 bases; J trimming: 10 bases; junction bases outside the gene matches: 10. The CDR3 DNA reads TGTGCCAGCAGTGACTCTCGGACAGGGGATTTGGAGCAGTTCTTC. It yields the protein CASSDSRTGDLEQFF.

The rearrangement joins TRBV28 to TRBJ2-1, with a possible D match to TRBD2 (7 bases). Between the trimmed V and J ends, which lost 7 bases and 0 bases, there was a span of 16 bases. Germline CDR1 MDHEN, CDR2 SYDVKM. The CDR3 consists of 16 residues. As DNA, the CDR3 is TGTGCCAGCACCCCGGGGGGCGGGAGCTCCTACAATGAGCAGTTCTTC. Translated, it gives CASTPGGGSSYNEQFF.

This sequence joins TRBV11-2 and TRBJ1-4, with TRBD1 matching 9 bases. The CDR3 totals 14 residues. The germline V gene has CDR1 SGHAT and CDR2 FQNNGV. The ends lost 5 bases at V and 7 bases at J; junction bases unmatched: 5. The CDR3 is CASSMGQGAEKLFF. The CDR3 DNA reads TGTGCCAGCAGCATGGGACAGGGTGCTGAAAAACTGTTTTTT.

The V and J genes are TRBV30 and TRBJ1-2; D not certain. The CDR3 has 11 amino acids. From germline, CDR1 is GTSNPN and CDR2 SVGIG (reference sequence). Deletions cut 4 bases from V and 8 bases from J, with 11 bases between. This chain's CDR3 is CAWISRVGYTF. Here the CDR3 DNA reads TGTGCCTGGATTTCTCGGGTAGGCTACACCTTC.

The chain recombines TRBV6-5 with TRBJ2-7; TRBD2 matches at 12 bases. Unmatched junction bases numbered 9, after V lost 0 bases and J lost 12 bases. Germline V gives CDR1 MNHEY, CDR2 SVGAGI. The CDR3 is made up of 15 amino acids. The DNA for the CDR3 is TGTGCCAGCAGTTACTCGAGTACGACTAGCGGGAGTATGTACTTC. It codes for CASSYSSTTSGSMYF.

The chain recombines TRBV5-8 with TRBJ2-7; 7 bases are a match to TRBD1. Germline trimming cut 2 bases from V and 0 bases from J; bases unmatched to any gene: 5. The CDR3 covers 15 residues. Germline loops: CDR1 SGHTS, CDR2 YDEGEE. The CDR3 here is CASSFDRVSSYEQYF. The CDR3 nucleotides are TGTGCCAGCAGCTTTGACAGGGTGAGCTCCTACGAGCAGTACTTC.

The CDR3 sequence is CASRGSGRDGNEQFF. The CDR3 DNA follows: TGCGCCAGCAGGGGTAGCGGGAGGGACGGAAATGAGCAGTTCTTC. The chain combines TRBV10-1 with TRBJ2-1; 11 bases map to TRBD2. V was clipped by 6 bases and J by 7 bases; unmatched bases: 8. The CDR3 totals 15 residues. Germline CDR1 is WNHNN and CDR2 is SYGVQD (reference sequence).

This clone was seen only once. V gene TRBV18 combines with J gene TRBJ2-2; the match to TRBD1 covers 9 bases. Germline CDR1 is KGHSH and CDR2 is LQKENI. The junction had 8 bases not matched to a gene; V was cut back by 3 bases and J by 9 bases. The CDR3 is made up of 15 amino acids. The CDR3 coding sequence is TGTGCCAGCTCACCGACCTCCGGGACAGGGAGGGAGCTGTTTTTT. Protein sequence: CASSPTSGTGRELFF.

This clone was observed a few times. In nucleotides, the CDR3 is TGTGCCAGCAGCTTGCCGGGGAACCACTACGAGCAGTACTTC. Protein sequence: CASSLPGNHYEQYF. J is TRBJ2-7 and V is TRBV5-4; possibly TRBD2 for D (5 bases). The CDR3 spans 14 residues. V was trimmed by 1 base and J by 3 bases, leaving 11 bases between them. Germline V lookup: CDR1 SGHNT, CDR2 YYREEE (reference sequence).

The chain joins TRBV28 to TRBJ2-7, with D perhaps TRBD2 (6 bases). Looked up from germline, CDR1 is MDHEN and CDR2 is SYDVKM. The V end lost 6 bases, the J end lost 11 bases, and 17 bases lay between the germline ends. The CDR3 spans 12 residues. The CDR3 loop is CASRPGTPKEYF. In DNA, the CDR3 is TGTGCCAGCAGGCCCGGGACTCCCAAGGAGTACTTC.

This clone was seen more than once but under ten times. This chain uses TRBV5-8 with TRBJ2-5, with D hard to call. The J call may be faulty, since TRBJ2-7 better matches the DNA end. Germline lookup yields CDR1 SGHTS and CDR2 YDEGEE. The CDR3 extends over 14 amino acids. The CDR3 DNA reads as TGTGCCAGCAGCCTCATTGGGCTTACCTACGAGCAGTACTTC. Translation gives CASSLIGLTYEQYF.

The chain couples TRBV6-5 to TRBJ2-3; 7 bases map to TRBD1. Germline CDR1 and CDR2: MNHEY and SVGAGI. This CDR3 comprises 14 residues. With V trimmed by 5 bases and J by 2 bases, 4 bases remained unmatched. CDR3 sequence (DNA): TGTGCCAGCAGTGACAGGGCCTACACAGATACGCAGTATTTT. It codes for CASSDRAYTDTQYF.

V gene TRBV7-2 combines with J gene TRBJ2-1, with 13 bases aligning to TRBD2. Germline values: CDR1 SGHTA, CDR2 FQGNSA. This CDR3 region has 16 residues. V was pared by 6 bases and J by 5 bases, with 7 bases of the junction left unmatched. This chain's CDR3 is CASSFGLAGAHNEQFF. CDR3 nucleotides: TGTGCCAGCAGTTTCGGACTAGCGGGAGCCCACAATGAGCAGTTCTTC.

The chain has TRBV5-1 and TRBJ1-2; a weak D match, TRBD1 (5 bases). This CDR3 has 13 residues. Germline CDR1 is SGHRS and CDR2 is YFSETQ. Trimming shortened V by 4 bases and J by 0 bases, and 7 bases separated the two germline ends. The CDR3 loop is CASSETANYGYTF. The DNA of the CDR3 is TGCGCCAGCAGCGAGACAGCTAACTATGGCTACACCTTC.

The genes are TRBV18 and TRBJ1-2, with D maybe TRBD1 (5 bases). The CDR3 consists of 16 residues. The germline CDR1 and CDR2 sequences are KGHSH and LQKENI. Deletions cut 0 bases from V and 4 bases from J, with 15 bases between. The CDR3: CASSPPGGTKPYGYTF. As DNA, the CDR3 is TGTGCCAGCTCACCACCGGGCGGGACTAAACCCTATGGCTACACCTTC.

This chain joins TRBV5-1 and TRBJ2-1, with 10 bases lining up with TRBD2. The CDR3 has 14 residues. Losses at the gene ends were 6 bases for V and 7 bases for J; bases not matched to a gene: 7. Germline CDR1 is SGHRS and CDR2 is YFSETQ. The CDR3 coding sequence is TGCGCCAGCACTAGGGCTAGCGGGAGTAATGAGCAGTTCTTC. This sequence encodes CASTRASGSNEQFF.

This chain joins TRBV13 and TRBJ2-3; 12 bases align to TRBD2. The CDR3 covers 15 residues. Germline V gives CDR1 PRHDT, CDR2 FYEKMQ (reference sequence). J was trimmed by 4 bases and V by 5 bases; bases with no gene match: 4. CDR3 DNA sequence: TGTGCCAGCAGCGAGCGACTAGCGGGGGCAGATACGCAGTATTTT. Its protein product is CASSERLAGADTQYF.

The CDR3 coding sequence is TGTGCCAGCAGGCGGGAGGGCTACTATGGCTACACCTTC. Translated, it gives CASRREGYYGYTF. This chain uses TRBV2 with TRBJ1-2; the D is unclear. This CDR3 has 13 residues. The germline V gene has CDR1 SNHLY and CDR2 FYNNEI. Trimming left V 6 bases short and J 3 bases short, with 11 bases between. The full variable domain, in which reference TRBV2 and TRBJ1-2 provide the parts outside the CDR3, is EPEVTQTPSHQVTQMGQEVILRCVPISNHLYFYWYRQILGQKVEFLVSFYNNEISEKSEIFDDQFSVERPDGSNFTLKIRSTKLEDSAMYFCASRREGYYGYTFGSGTRLTVV.

As DNA, the CDR3 is TGTGCCAGCAGCGCCCGGGACTCCTACGAGCAGTACTTC. Translation: CASSARDSYEQYF. V and J are TRBV5-6 and TRBJ2-7, with D perhaps TRBD2 (5 bases). V was trimmed by 4 bases and J by 0 bases, leaving 8 bases between them. Germline CDR1 SGHDT, CDR2 YYEEEE. The CDR3 has 13 residues.